Included here is one T cell receptor beta chain sequence, with context. The sample originates from a study of blood T cell repertoires in COVID-19. V lost 5 bases, J lost 8 bases, and 24 bases lay in between. CDR1 LNHNV and CDR2 YYDKDF come from the germline V gene (reference sequence). The CDR3 is 17 residues long. Method: immunoSEQ multiplex PCR; TCRdb's copy keeps in-frame clones and lacks some. The sample includes roughly 86,000 clones, roughly four fifths seen only once; the top ten take approximately 6.8%. Sequencing was performed on peripheral blood. The clonotype originates from a man between 60 and 75 years old with acute or convalescent COVID-19. The chain has TRBV15 and TRBJ1-4, with D possibly matching TRBD1 (5 bases). Here the CDR3 DNA reads TGTGCCACCAGCGAGGTCAGGGCCACCATTGGTGAAGAAAAACTGTTTTTT. Protein product: CATSEVRATIGEEKLFF.